Below, one T cell receptor (beta chain) is given with its context. The data derive from a study of blood T cell repertoires in COVID-19. Study at large: The analysed material was cDNA or gDNA that came from T cells, B-cell-depleted T cells, or PBMCs.

The table came from immunoSEQ multiplex PCR; TCRdb's copy has only in-frame clones and leaves some out. The data contain about 190,000 clones, roughly 84% of them seen just once; the ten biggest clones take up about 3.3%. The TCR originated in a woman between 25 and 40 years old who had been exposed to COVID-19. The sample taken for sequencing was PBMCs or T cells enriched from blood (not recorded which).

In DNA, the CDR3 is TGTGCCAGCAGCCCCGCCACTCGAGAGACCCAGTACTTC. Its protein is CASSPATRETQYF. The gene calls are TRBV11-2 and TRBJ2-5; unclear D gene. V was cut by 5 bases and J by 4 bases, with 11 bases left in between. CDR1 and CDR2 (germline): SGHAT, FQNNGV. The CDR3 runs 13 residues.